The following is a T cell receptor (beta chain) sequence with its context. In the authors' methods: Researchers report that nucleated cell counts were estimated from reference gene primer amplification. Sequencing was performed with immunoSEQ multiplex PCR; in TCRdb, only in-frame clones are kept and a portion is missing. V, J and clone size were drawn from that table, and D and trimming were deduced from the DNA. Of about 64,000 clones in the sample, about 70% were seen once. This CDR3 is built from 15 residues. In germline, CDR1 is SSHAT, CDR2 FNYEAQ (reference sequence). Trimming at V came to 4 bases and at J to 3 bases, leaving 3 bases not matched to a gene. These data are taken from a study of blood T cell repertoires in COVID-19. Study overall: COVID-19 samples collected from the United States, Italy and Spain covered acute and convalescent phases. Nucleic acid was either cDNA or gDNA, and it came from T cells, B-cell-depleted T cells, or PBMCs.

V and J are TRBV7-7 and TRBJ2-5; 12 nucleotides agree with TRBD2. The sequenced sample was peripheral blood. The receptor was isolated from a human donor in a cohort sampled during active COVID-19. In DNA form, the CDR3 reads TGTGCCAGCAGCTCCGGACTAGCGGGGAAAGAGACCCAGTACTTC. It codes for CASSSGLAGKETQYF.